This entry features one TCR beta chain sequence. Its antigen is undetermined. Germline CDR1 reads KGHSH; CDR2 reads LQKENI. This CDR3 spans 15 amino acids. V was clipped by 5 bases and J by 4 bases; unmatched bases: 4. This sample stems from a study of siplizumab effects on memory and regulatory T cells. The study, taken as a whole, reports: Siplizumab significantly reduced alloreactive sequences traceable to unstimulated CD4+ memory cells. No functional test confirmed suppression by proliferating siplizumab-culture Tregs. The authors mapped only a minor fraction of alloreactive clones to unstimulated subsets. Both greater diversity than memory cells and a major contribution to the alloresponse seemed to characterize naive T cells.

Libraries were prepared by immunoSEQ multiplex PCR; TCRdb keeps only in-frame clonotypes and omits some of them. This table holds fewer than 110,000 clones, nearly 95% found once. The origin of this receptor is a human donor in good health. V is TRBV18 and J is TRBJ2-3, with TRBD2 matching 12 bases. Sequencing input: non-Treg CD4+ T cells sorted from blood. The CDR3 protein is CASSTTSGSSDTQYF. The CDR3 DNA reads TGTGCCAGCTCAACGACTAGCGGGAGTTCAGATACGCAGTATTTT.